The 28 T cell receptor beta chains in this list originate from one sample, sequenced in a study of PD-L1 blockade in urothelial cancer. Profiling relied on immunoSEQ multiplex PCR, and the TCRdb table lists in-frame clones only, not all of them. The sample yields 95,000 to 150,000 clones, around 86% seen once. Time point meaning: peripheral blood 6 weeks after treatment start. This sample comprised PBMCs, obtained around atezolizumab (anti-PD-L1) treatment. The receptors shown here come from a man aged 50-59 years with urothelial cancer.

The V call is TRBV19, the J call TRBJ2-7; perhaps TRBD1 as D (6 bases). Germline V lookup: CDR1 LNHDA, CDR2 SQIVND (reference sequence). Trimming pared 11 bases from V and 2 bases from J, leaving 22 bases between. The CDR3 covers 15 residues. DNA for the CDR3: TGTGCCCTAGGCAGGGGCCAGGGTCACCCCTACGAGCAGTACTTC. This gives the protein CALGRGQGHPYEQYF.

V gene TRBV7-9 combines with J gene TRBJ1-5, with unresolved D. Germline loops: CDR1 SEHNR, CDR2 FQNEAQ (reference sequence). The CDR3 spans 15 residues. V was shortened by 4 bases and J by 2 bases, with 12 bases between the two germline ends. The CDR3 DNA follows: TGTGCCAGCAGCTCGGCCGGGAGCGGCAATCAGCCCCAGCATTTT. Translated, it gives CASSSAGSGNQPQHF.

CDR3 sequence (DNA): TGTGCCAGCAGCTTAGTGACAGGGGTCGGTGAAAAACTGTTTTTT. This codes for CASSLVTGVGEKLFF. The chain is built from TRBV7-9 and TRBJ1-4; 8 bases are a match to TRBD1. Germline assignment: CDR1 SEHNR and CDR2 FQNEAQ (reference sequence). The CDR3 spans 15 residues. Trimming took 1 base from V and 7 from J; bases not matched to a gene: 5.

The J gene is TRBJ2-1, the V gene TRBV14; D unresolved. This CDR3 is 15 amino acids long. Germline loops: CDR1 SGHDN, CDR2 FVKESK. Trimming left V 1 base short and J 1 base short, with 8 bases between. CDR3 region: CASSQGFLSYNEQFF. As DNA, the CDR3 is TGTGCCAGCAGCCAAGGTTTCCTTTCCTACAATGAGCAGTTCTTC.

The chain links TRBV30 to TRBJ2-5, with a tentative D call TRBD1 (5 bases). Per germline, CDR1 GTSNPN and CDR2 SVGIG (reference sequence). This CDR3 has 14 residues. V dropped 0 bases and J dropped 3 bases, with 11 bases sitting between them. The CDR3 DNA reads as TGTGCCTGGAGTGTACTGGGGCCCGAAGAGACCCAGTACTTC. Translation gives CAWSVLGPEETQYF.

This rearrangement joins TRBV28 to TRBJ1-2; no firm D call. The CDR3 has 13 amino acids. V was pared by 1 base and J by 8 bases, with 11 bases between. CDR1 and CDR2 from the germline V gene are MDHEN and SYDVKM. CDR3 sequence: CASSLSFPSGYTF. CDR3 nucleotide sequence: TGTGCCAGCAGTTTATCGTTCCCGTCGGGCTACACCTTC.

The chain has TRBV18 and TRBJ1-5; D is undetermined. Between the trimmed V and J ends, which lost 0 bases and 5 bases, there was a span of 5 bases. This CDR3 is 13 amino acids long. The germline gives CDR1 KGHSH, CDR2 LQKENI. The CDR3 DNA reads TGTGCCAGCTCACCACCGGAGTATCAGCCCCAGCATTTT. This encodes CASSPPEYQPQHF.

V gene TRBV6-5 combines with J gene TRBJ2-3, with D possibly being TRBD1 (5 bases). CDR1 and CDR2 (germline): MNHEY, SVGAGI. V lost 5 bases, J lost 4 bases, and 10 bases lay in between. The CDR3 has 13 residues. CDR3 in amino acids: CASSTRVADTQYF. The CDR3 nucleotides are TGTGCCAGCAGTACCAGGGTTGCAGATACGCAGTATTTT.

This chain uses TRBV2 with TRBJ2-7; D remains ambiguous. Per germline, CDR1 SNHLY and CDR2 FYNNEI. The CDR3 runs 11 residues. Trimming pared 5 bases from V and 4 bases from J, leaving 6 bases between. CDR3 DNA: TGTGCCAGCAGTCCCTATTACGAGCAGTACTTC. It yields the protein CASSPYYEQYF.

The chain is built from TRBV28 and TRBJ1-5; 7 positions match TRBD1. The V gene end was trimmed by 5 bases and the J gene end by 9 bases; junction bases not matched to a gene: 13. The CDR3 extends over 15 amino acids. Germline V gene data show CDR1 as MDHEN and CDR2 as SYDVKM. CDR3 coding DNA: TGTGCCAGCAGTAGTACCCACAGGGGCCAAACGCCCCAGCATTTT. This translates into CASSSTHRGQTPQHF. Full variable domain (outside the CDR3, taken from reference TRBV28 and TRBJ1-5): DVKVTQSSRYLVKRTGEKVFLECVQDMDHENMFWYRQDPGLGLRLIYFSYDVKMKEKGDIPEGYSVSREKKERFSLILESASTNQTSMYLCASSSTHRGQTPQHFGDGTRLSIL.

This clone has just one count. The chain has TRBV10-3 and TRBJ2-1; D is perhaps TRBD2 (6 bases). CDR3 size: 16 residues. Germline CDR1 is ENHRY and CDR2 is SYGVKD. Between the trimmed V and J ends, which lost 3 bases and 4 bases, there was a span of 16 bases. CDR3 DNA: TGTGCCATCAGTGATTGGGGCGGGGCCCTTTACAATGAGCAGTTCTTC. Its translation is CAISDWGGALYNEQFF.

The table lists this clone with a count of one. The chain links TRBV28 to TRBJ1-2; D may be TRBD1 (5 bases). Deletions cut 5 bases from V and 3 bases from J, with 10 bases between. This CDR3 spans 13 amino acids. CDR1 and CDR2 from the germline V gene are MDHEN and SYDVKM. CDR3 DNA: TGTGCCAGCAGTCGACAGACATACTATGGCTACACCTTC. This sequence encodes CASSRQTYYGYTF.

This clone was counted once. The rearrangement uses TRBV27 and TRBJ2-1, with a weak D call TRBD2 (6 bases). Germline CDR1 reads MNHEY; CDR2 reads SMNVEV (reference sequence). V was cut by 2 bases and J by 6 bases, with 14 bases left in between. CDR3 length: 15 residues. CDR3 sequence: CASSLGGGGSNEQFF. The CDR3 DNA sequence: TGTGCCAGCAGTTTAGGGGGAGGAGGGAGCAATGAGCAGTTCTTC.

This clone was observed a single time. The gene calls are TRBV30 and TRBJ2-2; 7 nucleotides align to TRBD2. Germline values: CDR1 GTSNPN, CDR2 SVGIG (reference sequence). This CDR3 spans 16 amino acids. J gave up 5 bases and V 4 bases, and 13 bases lay outside the gene matches. CDR3 protein: CAWMRGLRFGTGELFF. The CDR3 DNA reads TGTGCCTGGATGAGGGGACTAAGATTTGGTACCGGGGAGCTGTTTTTT.

This sequence joins TRBV28 and TRBJ1-5; the match to TRBD1 covers 7 bases. The V gene's germline CDR1 is MDHEN and CDR2 SYDVKM. CDR3 length: 16 residues. Trimming removed 4 bases from V and 1 base from J; junction bases left unmatched: 7. Here the CDR3 reads CASSSRDSPSNQPQHF. CDR3 nucleotide sequence: TGTGCCAGCAGTTCCCGGGACAGTCCCAGCAATCAGCCCCAGCATTTT.

This chain uses TRBV7-3 with TRBJ2-7; 10 nucleotides match TRBD2. CDR1 is SGHTA, CDR2 FQGTGA, per germline. This CDR3 spans 15 amino acids. The V segment lost 0 bases and the J segment 3 bases; nucleotides outside the gene matches: 2. The CDR3 DNA sequence: TGTGCCAGCAGCTTAACCGGGACTAGCGACTACGAGCAGTACTTC. Its translation is CASSLTGTSDYEQYF.

This chain connects TRBV9 to TRBJ2-1; possible D gene TRBD1, 5 bases. CDR1 SGDLS and CDR2 YYNGEE come from the germline V gene. Trimming stripped 0 bases from V and 3 bases from J, with 13 bases between. The CDR3 consists of 16 residues. CDR3 sequence: CASSVAVGRGYNEQFF. In DNA, the CDR3 is TGTGCCAGCAGCGTAGCAGTGGGAAGGGGCTACAATGAGCAGTTCTTC.

V and J are TRBV5-4 and TRBJ2-1; possibly TRBD1 for D (5 bases). V was pared by 3 bases and J by 3 bases, with 7 bases between. Germline loops: CDR1 SGHNT, CDR2 YYREEE (reference sequence). The CDR3 covers 13 residues. The CDR3: CASSSDSYNEQFF. The CDR3 DNA reads TGTGCCAGCAGCTCTGACAGCTACAATGAGCAGTTCTTC.

As regards this clone: The conserved phenylalanine or tryptophan is not found at the CDR3 terminus, so this likely reflects a read error. The limits of the CDR3 on the DNA are not certain, so only TCRdb's listed CDR3 is given. This chain connects TRBV2 to TRBJ1-2; the DNA was not used to check the table's D call, TRBD1. The CDR3 is 11 amino acids in total, end residues counted. Germline-derived CDR1 and CDR2 are SNHLY and FYNNEI. The CDR3 sequence: CASSLTGSPSL.

J is TRBJ2-3 and V is TRBV5-1; D may be TRBD2 (5 bases). Looked up from germline, CDR1 is SGHRS and CDR2 is YFSETQ. The CDR3 length is 14 residues. Trimming took 0 bases from V and 5 from J, leaving 10 bases between them. The CDR3 loop reads CASSLALDVDTQYF. For the CDR3, the DNA is TGCGCCAGCAGCTTGGCACTAGACGTAGATACGCAGTATTTT.

The genes are TRBV27 and TRBJ2-1, with 8 bases that match TRBD2. Germline CDR1 MNHEY, CDR2 SMNVEV (reference sequence). Trimming cost V 6 bases and J 8 bases; bases outside gene matches: 6. The length of the CDR3 is 13 residues. The CDR3 protein is CASRRSGSYEQFF. The CDR3 DNA reads as TGTGCCAGCAGGCGCAGCGGGAGTTATGAGCAGTTCTTC.

The chain uses TRBV5-1 and TRBJ1-1; 10 bases match TRBD1. CDR1 SGHRS and CDR2 YFSETQ come from the germline V gene. V lost 7 bases and J lost 1; bases outside the gene matches: 10. This CDR3 contains 16 residues. CDR3 sequence: CASETGTGAQNTEAFF. In DNA form, the CDR3 reads TGCGCCAGCGAGACCGGGACAGGGGCCCAGAACACTGAAGCTTTCTTT.

V and J are TRBV6-1 and TRBJ2-1; a possible D gene is TRBD2 (6 bases). Trimming cost V 1 base and J 5 bases, with 15 bases left between them. Germline V lookup: CDR1 MNHNS, CDR2 SASEGT. This CDR3 contains 16 residues. The CDR3 coding sequence is TGTGCCAGCAGTGAAGGACCGGGACTGTATAACAATGAGCAGTTCTTC. Its translation: CASSEGPGLYNNEQFF.

In its sample, this clone was seen once. The V gene is TRBV13, the J gene TRBJ2-7, with 13 bases fitting TRBD2. V lost 5 bases to trimming and J lost 6 bases; unmatched junction nucleotides: 10. Per the germline V gene, CDR1 is PRHDT and CDR2 is FYEKMQ (reference sequence). The length of the CDR3 is 16 residues. CDR3 amino acids: CASSLRILAGGVEQYF. The CDR3 bases are TGTGCCAGCAGCCTACGGATACTAGCGGGAGGGGTCGAGCAGTACTTC.

The V and J genes are TRBV5-1 and TRBJ2-2; 10 positions agree with TRBD2. The junction had 5 bases not matched to a gene; V was cut back by 0 bases and J by 6 bases. CDR1 and CDR2 (germline): SGHRS, YFSETQ. This CDR3 is built from 16 residues. The CDR3 loop reads CASSLGPTSGSGELFF. In DNA, the CDR3 is TGCGCCAGCAGCTTGGGTCCGACTAGCGGGTCCGGGGAGCTGTTTTTT.

This chain connects TRBV2 to TRBJ1-1, with TRBD1 matching over 9 bases. Germline CDR1 is SNHLY and CDR2 is FYNNEI. V lost 6 bases and J lost 7; bases outside the gene matches: 6. CDR3 length equals 13 residues. CDR3 in amino acids: CASRQQGAVEAFF. CDR3 nucleotide sequence: TGTGCCAGCAGGCAACAGGGGGCGGTTGAAGCTTTCTTT. The full variable domain, in which reference TRBV2 and TRBJ1-1 provide the parts outside the CDR3, is EPEVTQTPSHQVTQMGQEVILRCVPISNHLYFYWYRQILGQKVEFLVSFYNNEISEKSEIFDDQFSVERPDGSNFTLKIRSTKLEDSAMYFCASRQQGAVEAFFGQGTRLTVV.

This clone is a singleton in its sample. The gene calls are TRBV7-9 and TRBJ1-1, with D perhaps matching TRBD1 (5 bases). V lost 5 bases and J lost 4, with 11 bases in between. The CDR3 spans 13 residues. Germline CDR1 reads SEHNR; CDR2 reads FQNEAQ (reference sequence). As DNA, the CDR3 is TGTGCCAGCAGCGCCGCCGGGGGCACTGAAGCTTTCTTT. Encoded protein: CASSAAGGTEAFF.

The CDR3 sequence: CASSLDRNEQFF. CDR3 DNA: TGCGCCAGCAGCTTGGATCGGAATGAGCAGTTCTTC. The chain combines TRBV5-1 with TRBJ2-1; D ambiguous. The CDR3 extends over 12 amino acids. Germline-derived CDR1 and CDR2 are SGHRS and YFSETQ. The germline V and J ends were trimmed by 0 bases and 7 bases, with 5 bases remaining between them.